These T cell receptor beta chains were read from a single sample in a study of blood T cell repertoires in COVID-19. Some clones are missing from TCRdb's copy, which holds only in-frame ones; the method was immunoSEQ multiplex PCR. The sample holds tens of thousands of clones, approximately 84% seen once. The sample taken for sequencing was peripheral blood. These receptors originate from a human donor in a cohort sampled during active COVID-19. The CDR3 runs from the conserved cysteine through the conserved F or W. A D gene is named only where the DNA matches it firmly. Some rows have no size entry. The others give once, few or many, or a class for an expanded clone.

j_call,d_call,v_call,clone_size,cdr3_nt,cdr3_aa
TRBJ1-4,-,TRBV28,-,TGTGCCAGCAGTTCCTGGGGGGGGCAGGACGATGAAAAACTGTTTTTT,CASSSWGGQDDEKLFF
TRBJ2-1,-,TRBV6-6,-,TGTGCCAGCAGCCAGGGGAGGGAAGGGAATGAGCAGTTCTTC,CASSQGREGNEQFF
TRBJ2-1,-,TRBV24-1,-,TGTGCCACCAGTCGACCGGGGAGCTCCTACAATGAGCAGTTCTTC,CATSRPGSSYNEQFF
TRBJ2-7,-,TRBV27,-,TGTGCCAGCAGTTTCAAGGGAGGTCCCTACGAGCAGTACTTC,CASSFKGGPYEQYF
TRBJ2-5,-,TRBV21-1,-,TGTGCCAGCACCCACAGGGACCCGAATGGAGAGACCCAGTACTTC,CASTHRDPNGETQYF
TRBJ2-1,TRBD2,TRBV5-1,-,TGCGCCAGCAGCTTGGCTAGCGGGAGTAATGAGCAGTTCTTC,CASSLASGSNEQFF
TRBJ2-3,TRBD2,TRBV29-1,-,TGCAGCGTTGCGGGCGGGAGAACTAGCACAGATACGCAGTATTTT,CSVAGGRTSTDTQYF
TRBJ1-1,TRBD1,TRBV11-2,-,TGTGCCAGCAGCCCGAGGGGTCCGGGACAGACCACTGAAGCTTTCTTT,CASSPRGPGQTTEAFF
TRBJ2-2,-,TRBV4-3,few,TGCGCCAGCAGCCAAGGGGTGCCAGGGGCCAGGGACACCGGGGAGCTGTTTTTT,CASSQGVPGARDTGELFF
TRBJ2-7,TRBD1,TRBV7-8,-,TGTGCCAGCAGCTTCGGGACAGGGGAGGACGAGCAGTACTTC,CASSFGTGEDEQYF
TRBJ1-2,-,TRBV24-1,-,TGTGCCACCAGTGACCCCCTGCGGGGGGACTATGGCTACACCTTC,CATSDPLRGDYGYTF
TRBJ2-7,-,TRBV2,-,TGTGCCGGCCGGGAGACATCCTCAACCTACGAGCAGTACTTC,CAGRETSSTYEQYF
TRBJ1-1,-,TRBV30,many,TGTGCCCTAAGAACCGGGACTAAAGCTTTCTTT,CALRTGTKAFF
TRBJ2-7,-,TRBV27,-,TGTGCCAGCAGTTTATCGGGCAGGGGGAGGTACGAGCAGTACTTC,CASSLSGRGRYEQYF
TRBJ1-5,-,TRBV5-5,-,TGTGCCAGCAGCACAGGACAGATCAATCAGCCCCAGCATTTT,CASSTGQINQPQHF
TRBJ1-5,TRBD1,TRBV19,-,TGTGCCAGTAGTCCACGCGACAGGGGCCGGAGCAATCAGCCCCAGCATTTT,CASSPRDRGRSNQPQHF
TRBJ2-3,TRBD1,TRBV9,-,TGTGCCAGCAGCGCAGGAGGGGGACAGGGGTCAGATACGCAGTATTTT,CASSAGGGQGSDTQYF
TRBJ1-1,-,TRBV12-3/TRBV12-4,-,TGTGCCAGCAGACCCCGGGGAATTGAAGCTTTCTTT,CASRPRGIEAFF
TRBJ1-5,-,TRBV18,-,TGTGCCAGCTCACCCCGGGGGGTAACTCAGCCCCAGCATTTT,CASSPRGVTQPQHF
TRBJ1-4,TRBD1,TRBV3-1/TRBV3-2,few,TGTGCCAGCAGACCGACAGGGGATCACGAAAAACTGTTTTTT,CASRPTGDHEKLFF
TRBJ1-5,-,TRBV1,-,TGCACCAGCAGCCAAGTCTTTTCCGGGCCATGGAGGATAAGGAAGCCCCAGCATTTT,CTSSQVFSGPWRIRKPQHF
TRBJ2-3,TRBD2,TRBV9,-,TGTGCCAGCAGCGCAGCGGGAGTCACAGATACGCAGTATTTT,CASSAAGVTDTQYF
TRBJ2-2,-,TRBV21-1,-,TGTGCCAGCACCACAGGGGAAAGAGGGGACACCGGGGAGCTGTTTTTT,CASTTGERGDTGELFF
TRBJ1-1,TRBD1,TRBV9,once,TGTGCCAGCATCCGACAGGGGGATAAGGCTGAAGCTTTCTTT,CASIRQGDKAEAFF
TRBJ2-1,TRBD2,TRBV11-2,-,TGTGCCAGCAGCTTACTTCCGGGGGGTGAGCAGTTCTTC,CASSLLPGGEQFF
TRBJ2-1,-,TRBV7-2,-,TGTGCCAGCAGCTTCCAGGGGTTCGGGAATGAGCAGTTCTTC,CASSFQGFGNEQFF
TRBJ2-3,-,TRBV7-2,-,TGTGCCAGCAGCTTATCGCAGGGCCGCACAGATACGCAGTATTTT,CASSLSQGRTDTQYF
TRBJ2-5,-,TRBV5-1,-,TGCGCCAGCAGCTTGGCCAGTCAGCAAGAGACCCAGTACTTC,CASSLASQQETQYF
TRBJ2-7,-,TRBV3-1/TRBV3-2,-,TGTGCCAGCAGCCCCCGGGACAATACCGAGCAGTACTTC,CASSPRDNTEQYF
TRBJ2-2,-,TRBV15,once,TGTGCCACCAGCAGGACAGCAACCGGGGAGCTGTTTTTT,CATSRTATGELFF
TRBJ2-7,TRBD2,TRBV7-2,-,TGTGCCAGCAGCCCAACCGGGACTAGCGCCTACGAGCAGTACTTC,CASSPTGTSAYEQYF
TRBJ1-2,-,TRBV12-5,-,TGTGCTAGTGGTTTGGGGGGCAGCGCTAACTATGGCTACACCTTC,CASGLGGSANYGYTF
TRBJ2-6,-,TRBV20-1,-,TGCAGTGCTAGTCGGTCGGGACTTACAAGCTCTGGGGCCAACGTCCTGACTTTC,CSASRSGLTSSGANVLTF
TRBJ1-3,-,TRBV4-3,few,TGCGCCAGCAGCCAAGATCGCCTAGTCTCTGGAAACACCATATATTTT,CASSQDRLVSGNTIYF
TRBJ2-2,-,TRBV6-2/TRBV6-3,-,TGTGCCAGCAGTTACCAGCGAACCGGGGAGCTGTTTTTT,CASSYQRTGELFF
TRBJ1-1,-,TRBV9,-,TGTGCCAGCAGCTCTCGAGGTCTTAAGAATATCGCTGAAGCTTTCTTT,CASSSRGLKNIAEAFF
TRBJ1-1,-,TRBV19,-,TGTGCCAGTAGTAGTACAGTGAACACTGAAGCTTTCTTT,CASSSTVNTEAFF
TRBJ2-1,TRBD1,TRBV15,-,TGTGCCACCAGCCCTACTAGGACAGGCGGGCGGAATGAGCAGTTCTTC,CATSPTRTGGRNEQFF
TRBJ2-2,-,TRBV4-1,-,TGCGCCAGCAGCCCATTTTCAGGGTACACCGGGGAGCTGTTTTTT,CASSPFSGYTGELFF
TRBJ2-2,-,TRBV18,-,TGTGCCAGCTCACCAGGGACAACCACCGGGGAGCTGTTTTTT,CASSPGTTTGELFF
TRBJ2-1,TRBD2,TRBV19,-,TGTGCCAGTAGTTTACAGACCGGGACTATGGAGTTCTTC,CASSLQTGTMEFF
TRBJ2-7,TRBD1,TRBV5-1,-,TGCGCCAGCAGCAAAGGACAGGGCTACGAGCAGTACTTC,CASSKGQGYEQYF
TRBJ2-7,-,TRBV20-1,few,TGCAGTGCTAGGTGGCTCTACGAGCAGTACTTC,CSARWLYEQYF
TRBJ2-7,TRBD1,TRBV29-1,-,TGCAGCGTTACCGACAGGGTGGATCACGAGCAGTACTTC,CSVTDRVDHEQYF
TRBJ2-2,-,TRBV4-3,-,TGCGCCAGCAGCCAAGATCTTGTCGGGGGGGAGCTGTTTTTT,CASSQDLVGGELFF
TRBJ1-2,TRBD1,TRBV14,once,TGTGCCAGCAGCCAAAAGAGTCTACAGGGGGCATTGTATGGCTACACCTTC,CASSQKSLQGALYGYTF
TRBJ2-7,TRBD1,TRBV29-1,-,TGCAGCGTTGCCCCGGGACAGGGGGACCCCTACGAGCAGTACTTC,CSVAPGQGDPYEQYF
TRBJ2-7,-,TRBV27,-,TGTGCCAGCAGTTTTTCCGGGTACTCCTACGAGCAGTACTTC,CASSFSGYSYEQYF
TRBJ2-3,-,TRBV5-4,-,TGTGCCAGCAGCTTGACGGGAACCCTCACAGATACGCAGTATTTT,CASSLTGTLTDTQYF
TRBJ2-2,TRBD1,TRBV7-2,-,TGTGCCAGCGGCTTGAGGGGGCCGGTCACCGGGGAGCTGTTTTTT,CASGLRGPVTGELFF
TRBJ2-7,TRBD1,TRBV2,-,TGTGCCAGCAGCGCCACCTGGGACAGGGGGCGCGACGAGCAGTACTTC,CASSATWDRGRDEQYF